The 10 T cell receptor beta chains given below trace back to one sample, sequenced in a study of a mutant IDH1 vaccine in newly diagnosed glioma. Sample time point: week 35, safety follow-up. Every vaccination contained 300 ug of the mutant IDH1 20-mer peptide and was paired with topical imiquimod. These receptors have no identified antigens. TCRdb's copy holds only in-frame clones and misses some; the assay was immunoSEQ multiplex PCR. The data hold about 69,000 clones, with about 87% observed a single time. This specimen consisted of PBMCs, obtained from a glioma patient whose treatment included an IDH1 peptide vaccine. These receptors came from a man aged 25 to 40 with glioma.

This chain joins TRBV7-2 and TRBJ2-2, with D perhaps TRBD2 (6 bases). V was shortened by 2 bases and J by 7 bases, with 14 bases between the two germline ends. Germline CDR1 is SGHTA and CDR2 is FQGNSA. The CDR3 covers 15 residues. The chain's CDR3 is CASSLTASEGGELFF. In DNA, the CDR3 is TGTGCCAGCAGCTTAACGGCTAGCGAAGGCGGGGAGCTGTTTTTT.

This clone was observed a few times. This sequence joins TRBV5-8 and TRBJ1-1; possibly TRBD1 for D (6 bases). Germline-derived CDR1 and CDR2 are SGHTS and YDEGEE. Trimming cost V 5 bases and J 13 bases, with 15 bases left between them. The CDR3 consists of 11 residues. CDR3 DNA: TGTGCCAGCAGTTTCGACAGGAGGGTTTTCTTT. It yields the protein CASSFDRRVFF.

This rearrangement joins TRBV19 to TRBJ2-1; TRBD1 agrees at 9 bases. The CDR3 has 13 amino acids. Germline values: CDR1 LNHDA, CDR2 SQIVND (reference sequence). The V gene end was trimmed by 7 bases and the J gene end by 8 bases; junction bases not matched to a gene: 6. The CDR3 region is CASNPTGGDEQFF. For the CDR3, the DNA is TGTGCCAGTAATCCGACAGGGGGGGATGAGCAGTTCTTC.

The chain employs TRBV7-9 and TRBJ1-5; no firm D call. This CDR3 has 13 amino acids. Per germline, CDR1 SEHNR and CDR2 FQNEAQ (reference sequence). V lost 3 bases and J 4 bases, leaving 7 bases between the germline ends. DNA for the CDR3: TGTGCCAGCAGCTTCTTCGAAAATCAGCCCCAGCATTTT. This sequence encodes CASSFFENQPQHF.

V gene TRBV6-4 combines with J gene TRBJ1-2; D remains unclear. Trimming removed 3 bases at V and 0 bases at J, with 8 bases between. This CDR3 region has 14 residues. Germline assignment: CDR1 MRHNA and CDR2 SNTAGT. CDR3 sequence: CASSEGPSNYGYTF. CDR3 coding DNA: TGTGCCAGCAGTGAGGGTCCGTCTAACTATGGCTACACCTTC.

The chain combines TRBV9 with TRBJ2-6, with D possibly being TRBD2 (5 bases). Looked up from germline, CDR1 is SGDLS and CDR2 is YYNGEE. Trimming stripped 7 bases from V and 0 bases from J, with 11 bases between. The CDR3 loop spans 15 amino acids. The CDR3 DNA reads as TGTGCCAGCCGTGGGGAGAACTCTGGGGCCAACGTCCTGACTTTC. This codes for CASRGENSGANVLTF.

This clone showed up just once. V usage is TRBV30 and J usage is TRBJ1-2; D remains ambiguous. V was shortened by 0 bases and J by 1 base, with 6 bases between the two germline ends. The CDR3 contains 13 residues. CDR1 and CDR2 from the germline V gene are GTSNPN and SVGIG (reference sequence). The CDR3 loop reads CAWSVGLNYGYTF. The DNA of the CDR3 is TGTGCCTGGAGTGTAGGCCTTAACTATGGCTACACCTTC.

The DNA for the CDR3 is TGTGCCAGCACCTTTCCCCCTGGGGGGGGCCTATACAATGAGCAGTTCTTC. As protein: CASTFPPGGGLYNEQFF. The chain uses TRBV11-2 and TRBJ2-1, with a possible D match to TRBD2 (7 bases). The CDR3 loop spans 17 amino acids. CDR1 and CDR2 (germline): SGHAT, FQNNGV. Between the trimmed V and J ends, which lost 7 bases and 4 bases, there was a span of 23 bases.

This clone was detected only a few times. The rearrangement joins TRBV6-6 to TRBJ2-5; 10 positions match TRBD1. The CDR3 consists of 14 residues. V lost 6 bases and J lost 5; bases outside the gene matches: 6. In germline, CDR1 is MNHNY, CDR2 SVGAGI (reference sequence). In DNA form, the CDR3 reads TGTGCCAGCAGAGGACAGGGGGTTTGGGAGACCCAGTACTTC. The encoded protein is CASRGQGVWETQYF.

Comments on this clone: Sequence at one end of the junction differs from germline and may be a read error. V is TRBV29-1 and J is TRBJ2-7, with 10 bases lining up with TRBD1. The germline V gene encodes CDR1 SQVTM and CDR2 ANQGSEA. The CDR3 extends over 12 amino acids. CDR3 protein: CSVQNGGQGMDF. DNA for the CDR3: TGCAGCGTTCAAAACGGGGGACAGGGGATGGACTTC.